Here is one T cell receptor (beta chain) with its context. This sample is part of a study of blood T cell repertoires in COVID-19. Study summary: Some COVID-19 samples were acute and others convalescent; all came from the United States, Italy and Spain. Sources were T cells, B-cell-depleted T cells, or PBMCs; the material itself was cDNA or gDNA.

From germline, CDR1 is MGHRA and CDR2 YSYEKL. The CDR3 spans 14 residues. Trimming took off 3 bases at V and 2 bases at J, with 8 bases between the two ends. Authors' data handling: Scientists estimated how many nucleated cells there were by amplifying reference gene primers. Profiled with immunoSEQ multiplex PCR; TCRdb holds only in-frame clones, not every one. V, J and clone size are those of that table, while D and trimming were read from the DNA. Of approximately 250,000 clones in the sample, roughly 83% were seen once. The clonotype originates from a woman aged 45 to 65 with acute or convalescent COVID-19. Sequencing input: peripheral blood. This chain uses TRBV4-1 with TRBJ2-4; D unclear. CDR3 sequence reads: CASSQPVTKNIQYF. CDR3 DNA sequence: TGCGCCAGCAGCCAGCCGGTAACCAAAAACATTCAGTACTTC.